This T cell receptor beta chain came from a study of cytomegalovirus exposure and HLA in healthy donors listed by TCRdb under 2017. For the wider study: According to a later analysis, the 120 or so validation repertoires were produced on the same platform as the approximately 690 repertoires of the first cohort. A separate validation cohort of about 110 different subjects was used in addition to the 666-subject first cohort. To predict cytomegalovirus infection status, the study brought together high-throughput TCR immunosequencing, statistical association of individual TCRs with disease status, and machine learning. The study aimed to test whether signatures of past pathogen exposure could be identified by cataloging public T cell receptors.

The full study reports these points: Subsequent analysis determined that TCRs grouped into clusters in the first cohort also showed a tendency toward co-occurrence across the roughly 120 validation repertoires, and approximately 93% of cluster scores exceeded 0. It was suggested by the authors that the approach could potentially be generalized to other disease states and immunological phenotypes. The study listed 150 to 200 TCR beta chains as associated with cytomegalovirus. While some public TCRs were present in many individuals, most TCR sequences turned up only very rarely across donors. A later analysis had no HLA typing for the validation cohort, so co-occurrence there was scored across all 130 or so repertoires. A few of the identified cytomegalovirus-associated TCR beta chains were confirmed in vitro to be specific for cytomegalovirus antigens. In both the original and validation cohorts, the classifier was reported to diagnose cytomegalovirus status with high specificity and sensitivity.

A single count supports this clone. There is no known antigen for this receptor. There are no base qualities to consult, and no much larger clone falls within one base. As encoded in the germline V gene, CDR1 is MGHDK while CDR2 is SYGVNS. V was cut back by 3 bases and J by 0 bases, leaving a gap of 6 bases between them. The cysteine opens and the phenylalanine closes a CDR3 of 14 amino acids. The sequence is cut down to CDR3 DNA, 42 bases in frame from base 1. The method was the immunoSEQ multiplex PCR assay. The authors' analysis ran thus. A statistical classification framework was built to diagnose cytomegalovirus status from the catalog of TCR beta chain sequences. The source is immuneACCESS, and TCRdb retained only in-frame sequences with V and J called. Part of the clones is not carried over; for the studies checked, unresolved V genes explain less than half of this, and the remainder is unexplained. V, J and clone size derive from that table, while D and trimming were established from the DNA sequence. For this sample there are approximately 200,000 clones; 84% appear just once. Around 15% of the sample is in the top ten clones.

The donors were included in the validation cohort of some 120 subjects, a group kept apart from the roughly 700-subject first cohort. The specimen was PBMCs. The chain couples TRBV25-1 to TRBJ1-3, with no confident D gene call. The sequence derives from a woman in her 30s in good health and CMV-seropositive. The CDR3 region has the sequence CASSDRSSGNTIYF. The bases are TGTGCCAGCAGTGACCGTTCCTCTGGAAACACCATATATTTT.